This T cell receptor beta chain was sequenced in a study of T-cell memory formation after mild COVID-19. General study points: For second-wave clones that peaked at day 37, SARS-CoV-2 specificity went unverified.

Each CDR3 protein gets one entry after TCRdb re-called the 5' RACE reads with MiXCR. The data hold around 300,000 distinct CDR3 sequences, with around 17% observed a single time. Trimming removed 2 bases from V and 4 bases from J, with 0 bases in between. In germline, CDR1 is SNHLY, CDR2 FYNNEI. This CDR3 region has 10 residues. Notes on this clonotype: Its cognate antigen is unknown.

The J gene is TRBJ2-7, the V gene TRBV2; D gene ambiguous. The sample was PBMCs or a T cell subset sorted from them (not recorded which). This TCR derives from a man between 18 and 35 years old who had mild COVID-19 (a few samples of this study predate the infection). Cell type and time point are not known. The CDR3 loop reads CASSEYEQYV. The CDR3 nucleotides are TGTGCCAGCAGTGAATACGAGCAGTACGTC.